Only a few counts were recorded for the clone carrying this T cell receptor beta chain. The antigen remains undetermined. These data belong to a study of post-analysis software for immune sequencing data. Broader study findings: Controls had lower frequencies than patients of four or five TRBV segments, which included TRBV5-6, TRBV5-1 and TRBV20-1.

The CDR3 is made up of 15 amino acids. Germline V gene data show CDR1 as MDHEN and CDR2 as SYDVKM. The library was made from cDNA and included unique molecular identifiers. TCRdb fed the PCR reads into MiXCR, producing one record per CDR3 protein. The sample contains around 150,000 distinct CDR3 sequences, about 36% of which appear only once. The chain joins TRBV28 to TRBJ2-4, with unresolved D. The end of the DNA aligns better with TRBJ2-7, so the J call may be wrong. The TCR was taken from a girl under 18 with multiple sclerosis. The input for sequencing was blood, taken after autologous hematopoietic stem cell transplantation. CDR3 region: CASSPLLGLVREQYF. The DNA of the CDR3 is TGTGCCAGCAGCCCACTACTGGGGTTGGTGCGCGAGCAGTACTTC.